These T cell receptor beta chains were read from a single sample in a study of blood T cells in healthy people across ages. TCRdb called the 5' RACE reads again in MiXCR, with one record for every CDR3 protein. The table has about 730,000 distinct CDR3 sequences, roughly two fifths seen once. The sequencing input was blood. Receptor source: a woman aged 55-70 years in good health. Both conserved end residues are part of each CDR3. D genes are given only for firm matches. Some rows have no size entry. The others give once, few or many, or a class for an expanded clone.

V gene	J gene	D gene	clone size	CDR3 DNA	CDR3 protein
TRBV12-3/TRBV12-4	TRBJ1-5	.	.	TGTGCCAGCAGTTTATGGGACTCCTATAGCAATCAGCCCCAGCATTTT	CASSLWDSYSNQPQHF
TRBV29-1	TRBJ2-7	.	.	TGCAGCGCCATAGGGACAGGCGCGGGTGGGCGGGAGATCTACGAGCAGTACTTC	CSAIGTGAGGREIYEQYF
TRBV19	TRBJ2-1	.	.	TGTGCCAGTAAGGACTACAATGAGCAGTTCTTC	CASKDYNEQFF
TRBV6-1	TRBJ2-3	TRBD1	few	TGTGCCAGCAGTGGAGGACAGGGTCGAAAAAATTCAGATACGCAGTATTTT	CASSGGQGRKNSDTQYF
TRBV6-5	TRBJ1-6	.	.	TGTGCCAGCAGTTACAGGCAGGGGAGGTTAAATAATTCACCCCTCCACTTT	CASSYRQGRLNNSPLHF
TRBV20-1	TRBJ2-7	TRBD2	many	TGCAGTGCTAGGTCCAGCGGGGTCAGCTCCTACGAGCAGTACTTC	CSARSSGVSSYEQYF
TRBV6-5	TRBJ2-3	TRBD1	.	TGTGCCAGCAGAACAGGGGTAGGAACGCAGTATTTT	CASRTGVGTQYF
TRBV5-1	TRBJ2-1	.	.	TGCGCCAGCAGCTTTGGGGATTATGGACACAATGAGCAGTTCTTC	CASSFGDYGHNEQFF
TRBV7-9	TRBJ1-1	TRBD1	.	TGTGCCAGCAGCCGCGGGACAGGGCGTGAGAGGGCTTTCTTT	CASSRGTGRERAFF
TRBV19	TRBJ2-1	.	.	TGTGCCAGTAGTATAGGTCAGGGGGAGCAGTTCTTC	CASSIGQGEQFF
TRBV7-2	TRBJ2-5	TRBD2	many	TGTGCCAGCAGCCCGAAGCGGGAGGTTCCTGAGACCCAGTACTTC	CASSPKREVPETQYF
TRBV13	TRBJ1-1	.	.	TGTGCCAGCAGCTTAGAAGGCAGTGTTACTGAAGCTTTCTTT	CASSLEGSVTEAFF
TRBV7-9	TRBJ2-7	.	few	TGTGCCAGCAGCTTAGATACTAGAAACGAGCAGTACTTC	CASSLDTRNEQYF
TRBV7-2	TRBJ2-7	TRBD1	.	TGTGCCAGCAGCTTGGCGATAGGACAGGGTCGAGGGAACGAGCAGTACTTC	CASSLAIGQGRGNEQYF
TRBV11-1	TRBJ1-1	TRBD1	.	TGTGCCAGCAGCTTAGGTGAGGCGGGACAGTTGAACACTGAAGCTTTCTTT	CASSLGEAGQLNTEAFF
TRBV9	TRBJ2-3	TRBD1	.	TGTGCCAGCAGCGTAAGTCTAGGGGGCCGCACAGATACGCAGTATTTT	CASSVSLGGRTDTQYF
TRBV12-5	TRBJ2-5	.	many	TGTGCTAGTGGTTTGGGTGATCCCTTGGTGACCCAGTACTTC	CASGLGDPLVTQYF
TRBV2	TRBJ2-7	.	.	TGTGCCGGCAGGTTGGAGGGGGCCCTTTACGAGCAGTACTTC	CAGRLEGALYEQYF
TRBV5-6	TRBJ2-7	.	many	TGTGCCAGCAGCTTGGAGAACGAGCAGTACTTC	CASSLENEQYF
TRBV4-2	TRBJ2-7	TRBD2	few	TGTGCCAGCAGCCAAGAGGGGACTAGCTTGGGCTACGAGCAGTACTTC	CASSQEGTSLGYEQYF